These T cell receptor beta chains were read from a single sample in a study of shared T cell receptors in the human thymus. Produced via immunoSEQ multiplex PCR; TCRdb's table is partial and in-frame only. This sample has 720,000 or so clones, with roughly 88% found just once. These data also featured in a second study, about human thymus T cells.

Specimen: thymocytes. These receptors all stem from a girl under three years old with a congenital heart defect. Both conserved end residues are part of each CDR3. The D gene is left open where the match is weak. Clone size appears in some rows only: once, few, many, or a class for an expanded clone.

TGTGCCAGCAGCCTACCCGACAGGGGAAACACTGAAGCTTTCTTT | CASSLPDRGNTEAFF | TRBV28 | - | TRBJ1-1 | TRBD1 | 15
TGTGCCAGCGGGGCGGCCCTATATCGTTCACCCCTCCACTTT | CASGAALYRSPLHF | TRBV2 | - | TRBJ1-6 | - | 14
TGCGCCAGCAGCCCGTGGACAGGCGACAATCAGCCCCAGCATTTT | CASSPWTGDNQPQHF | TRBV4-1 | - | TRBJ1-5 | TRBD1 | 15
TGCGCCAGCAGCCCCAGTCCGGGACAGGGGGATCAGCCCCAGCATTTT | CASSPSPGQGDQPQHF | TRBV4-1 | - | TRBJ1-5 | TRBD1 | 16
TGTGCCAGTAGTACACCCCTCCATCGCCGGACAGGTCAAGCAGATACGCAGTATTTT | CASSTPLHRRTGQADTQYF | TRBV19 | - | TRBJ2-3 | TRBD1 | 19
TGTGCCAGCACCGCCAGAGGTGAGAATAATCAGCCCCAGCATTTT | CASTARGENNQPQHF | TRBV2 | - | TRBJ1-5 | - | 15
TGTGCCAGCAGCCCTGGATCGACGGGGGGCGATGGTTACTACGAGCAGTACTTC | CASSPGSTGGDGYYEQYF | TRBV7-9 | - | TRBJ2-7 | - | 18
TGTGCCAGCAGCCCGACTACCTCCAAAAACATTCAGTACTTC | CASSPTTSKNIQYF | TRBV25-1 | - | TRBJ2-4 | - | 14
TGTGCCAGCAGCCTCGGAGAGGACAGGGTAGTGGAAAAACTGTTTTTT | CASSLGEDRVVEKLFF | TRBV7-9 | - | TRBJ1-4 | TRBD1 | 16
TGTGCCAGCAGTTCCATGAGGGTGAACACTGAAGCTTTCTTT | CASSSMRVNTEAFF | TRBV6-1 | - | TRBJ1-1 | - | 14
TGTGCCAGCAGCTTGGTGCTCAGGGGAATCCTAGCCAAAAACATTCAGTACTTC | CASSLVLRGILAKNIQYF | TRBV5-5 | once | TRBJ2-4 | - | 18
TGTGCCAGCAGCTTGTTAGCGGGGGGCTCCTACGAGCAGTACTTC | CASSLLAGGSYEQYF | TRBV5-5 | - | TRBJ2-7 | TRBD2 | 15
TGTGCCAGCAGCCAAGATGGGAGGGCTTCCTATGGCTACACCTTC | CASSQDGRASYGYTF | TRBV14 | - | TRBJ1-2 | - | 15
TGTGCCAGCAGTGAGAGACAGGAGACCTTCTATGGCTACACCTTC | CASSERQETFYGYTF | TRBV2 | - | TRBJ1-2 | - | 15
TGTGCCAGCAGTTTATCATCCCCAGGGGCCTACTATGGCTACACCTTC | CASSLSSPGAYYGYTF | TRBV27 | - | TRBJ1-2 | - | 16
TGCGCCAGCAGCCAAGACCGGGGACTAGACTACAATGAGCAGTTCTTC | CASSQDRGLDYNEQFF | TRBV4-1 | - | TRBJ2-1 | TRBD2 | 16
TGCGCCAGCAGCAGCCGGGACTTTACGCAGTATTTT | CASSSRDFTQYF | TRBV5-1 | - | TRBJ2-3 | - | 12
TGTGCCAGCAGCTTGGGGCTACAGGGAAACCCTCCCCTTAACTATGGCTACACCTTC | CASSLGLQGNPPLNYGYTF | TRBV5-5 | - | TRBJ1-2 | - | 19
TGCGCCAGCAGCCAAGACACCCCCTACCGTACTACCTCCTACGAGCAGTACTTC | CASSQDTPYRTTSYEQYF | TRBV4-1 | few | TRBJ2-7 | - | 18
TGTGCCAGCAGTGAGTCGGTATTAAACACCATATATTTT | CASSESVLNTIYF | TRBV2 | - | TRBJ1-3 | - | 13
TGTGCCAGCAGCTTATCTCGCGGGGGAGGGTTTTACACTGAAGCTTTCTTT | CASSLSRGGGFYTEAFF | TRBV11-2 | - | TRBJ1-1 | - | 17
TGTGCCAGCAGCATGATAGCGGGGGGGCGTCGGTTCTTC | CASSMIAGGRRFF | TRBV7-9 | once | TRBJ2-1 | TRBD2 | 13
TGTGCCAGCAGCCGGGACAGGCCCTCCCCCCCCCTCCACTTT | CASSRDRPSPPLHF | TRBV28 | once | TRBJ1-6 | TRBD1 | 14
TGCGCCAGCAGCTTGGTGGGGGGGCGCAGGAATGAGCAGTTCTTC | CASSLVGGRRNEQFF | TRBV5-1 | - | TRBJ2-1 | - | 15
TGTGCCAGCAGCCCCGGACTAGTATGGATGGGAGAGACCCAGTACTTC | CASSPGLVWMGETQYF | TRBV11-2 | - | TRBJ2-5 | TRBD2 | 16
TGTGCCAGCAGCAAACGGACAGGGTTTTGGGTAGAGACCCAGTACTTC | CASSKRTGFWVETQYF | TRBV9 | - | TRBJ2-5 | TRBD1 | 16
TGCGCCAGCAGCCGAAGGAGGTCTACTGGAAACACCATATATTTT | CASSRRRSTGNTIYF | TRBV4-1 | - | TRBJ1-3 | - | 15
TGTGCCTGGAGCCCGTTCCTCTACTACGAGCAGTACTTC | CAWSPFLYYEQYF | TRBV30 | - | TRBJ2-7 | - | 13
TGTGCCAGCAGCTTTTCGATCGGGGGGACAGGGGGGACTGAAGCTTTCTTT | CASSFSIGGTGGTEAFF | TRBV13 | - | TRBJ1-1 | TRBD1 | 17
TGTGCCAGCAGCAGCCAACCACCCTATGGCTACACCTTC | CASSSQPPYGYTF | TRBV9 | - | TRBJ1-2 | - | 13
TGTGCCATCAGTGATAAGGCTAGCGGGGGGGCGAACACCGGGGAGCTGTTTTTT | CAISDKASGGANTGELFF | TRBV10-3 | - | TRBJ2-2 | TRBD2 | 18
TGCGCCAGCAGCATGGGTAGCGGGGTATTCACCGGGGAGCTGTTTTTT | CASSMGSGVFTGELFF | TRBV5-1 | - | TRBJ2-2 | TRBD2 | 16
TGTGCCAGCAGTGATGGTAGGGGTGGCACAGATACGCAGTATTTT | CASSDGRGGTDTQYF | TRBV6-1 | - | TRBJ2-3 | - | 15
TGTGCCAGCGGACCTAGGGGGCGAAACACTGAAGCTTTCTTT | CASGPRGRNTEAFF | TRBV25-1 | - | TRBJ1-1 | TRBD1 | 14
TGTGCCAGCAATGGCAGGGTGTCCACCGGGGAGCTGTTTTTT | CASNGRVSTGELFF | TRBV6-1 | - | TRBJ2-2 | - | 14
TGTGCCAGCAGTGGCAGGACACCCAGGGATGGCTACACCTTC | CASSGRTPRDGYTF | TRBV2 | - | TRBJ1-2 | - | 14
TGTGCCAGCAGTTACCCCCTAGCGGGCCAAGAGACCCAGTACTTC | CASSYPLAGQETQYF | TRBV6-5 | - | TRBJ2-5 | TRBD2 | 15
TGCGCCAGCAGCTTCTTGACAGGGATTAATTCCCCCCTCCACTTT | CASSFLTGINSPLHF | TRBV5-1 | - | TRBJ1-6 | TRBD1 | 15
TGTGCCAGCAAAAGCGGGGGCACAGATACGCAGTATTTT | CASKSGGTDTQYF | TRBV7-3 | once | TRBJ2-3 | TRBD2 | 13
TGTGCCAGCAGCTTATTGATGGACAGGGCCTACGAGCAGTACTTC | CASSLLMDRAYEQYF | TRBV7-8 | - | TRBJ2-7 | TRBD1 | 15
TGTGCCACCACCCCTACTAGCGGTGACTCCTACGAGCAGTACTTC | CATTPTSGDSYEQYF | TRBV27 | - | TRBJ2-7 | TRBD2 | 15
TGCGCCAGCACGAGAGGGAAGGACCAGCCCCAGCATTTT | CASTRGKDQPQHF | TRBV10-2 | - | TRBJ1-5 | - | 13
TGTGCCAGCAGCTTGGATTTTCAGGACGAGCAGTACTTC | CASSLDFQDEQYF | TRBV5-8 | - | TRBJ2-7 | - | 13
TGTGCCAGCAGCTTAGTGGGGGGTCAGCCCCAGCATTTT | CASSLVGGQPQHF | TRBV5-6 | - | TRBJ1-5 | - | 13
TGTGCCAGCCACCTTGGACTAGCGGACTCCTACGAGCAGTACTTC | CASHLGLADSYEQYF | TRBV7-2 | once | TRBJ2-7 | TRBD2 | 15
TGTGCCAGCAGTTGCGGACAGGGGCCCTACGAGCAGTACTTC | CASSCGQGPYEQYF | TRBV28 | - | TRBJ2-7 | TRBD1 | 14
TGTGCCAGTAGTATCCGGACAGGGGAGAACTATGGCTACACCTTC | CASSIRTGENYGYTF | TRBV19 | - | TRBJ1-2 | TRBD1 | 15
TGCGCCAGCAGCTTGGTGGGGACTAGCGGACAAGAGACCCAGTACTTC | CASSLVGTSGQETQYF | TRBV5-1 | - | TRBJ2-5 | TRBD2 | 16
TGTGCCTGGAGTGTAGGGAGAATTGGAAACACCATATATTTT | CAWSVGRIGNTIYF | TRBV30 | - | TRBJ1-3 | - | 14
TGTGCCAGCAGGATTGGGGGGGCTTCTAGCTATGGCTACACCTTC | CASRIGGASSYGYTF | TRBV27 | once | TRBJ1-2 | - | 15
TGTGCCAGCAGGCCCCCGGGGGTTCCCTATTACGAGCAGTACTTC | CASRPPGVPYYEQYF | TRBV27 | - | TRBJ2-7 | - | 15
TGTGCCAGCTCACCACGGGGACAATCCGCCGGGCGAATTGGTTCACCCCTCCACTTT | CASSPRGQSAGRIGSPLHF | TRBV18 | once | TRBJ1-6 | - | 19
TGTGCCAGCAGCCCCCAGGGACTAGCGGGGTACGAGCAGTACTTC | CASSPQGLAGYEQYF | TRBV7-8 | - | TRBJ2-7 | TRBD2 | 15